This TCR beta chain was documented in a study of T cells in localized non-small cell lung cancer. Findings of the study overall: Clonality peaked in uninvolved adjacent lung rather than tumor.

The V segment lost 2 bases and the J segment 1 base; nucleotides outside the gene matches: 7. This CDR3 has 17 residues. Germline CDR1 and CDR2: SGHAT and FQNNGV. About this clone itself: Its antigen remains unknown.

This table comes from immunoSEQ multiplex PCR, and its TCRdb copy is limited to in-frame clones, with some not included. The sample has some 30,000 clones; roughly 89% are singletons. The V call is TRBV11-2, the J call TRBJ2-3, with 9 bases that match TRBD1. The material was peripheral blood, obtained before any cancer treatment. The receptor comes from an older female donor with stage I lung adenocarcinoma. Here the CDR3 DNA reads TGTGCCAGCAGCTTAATTCCCCGGACAGGGGGCACAGATACGCAGTATTTT. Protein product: CASSLIPRTGGTDTQYF.